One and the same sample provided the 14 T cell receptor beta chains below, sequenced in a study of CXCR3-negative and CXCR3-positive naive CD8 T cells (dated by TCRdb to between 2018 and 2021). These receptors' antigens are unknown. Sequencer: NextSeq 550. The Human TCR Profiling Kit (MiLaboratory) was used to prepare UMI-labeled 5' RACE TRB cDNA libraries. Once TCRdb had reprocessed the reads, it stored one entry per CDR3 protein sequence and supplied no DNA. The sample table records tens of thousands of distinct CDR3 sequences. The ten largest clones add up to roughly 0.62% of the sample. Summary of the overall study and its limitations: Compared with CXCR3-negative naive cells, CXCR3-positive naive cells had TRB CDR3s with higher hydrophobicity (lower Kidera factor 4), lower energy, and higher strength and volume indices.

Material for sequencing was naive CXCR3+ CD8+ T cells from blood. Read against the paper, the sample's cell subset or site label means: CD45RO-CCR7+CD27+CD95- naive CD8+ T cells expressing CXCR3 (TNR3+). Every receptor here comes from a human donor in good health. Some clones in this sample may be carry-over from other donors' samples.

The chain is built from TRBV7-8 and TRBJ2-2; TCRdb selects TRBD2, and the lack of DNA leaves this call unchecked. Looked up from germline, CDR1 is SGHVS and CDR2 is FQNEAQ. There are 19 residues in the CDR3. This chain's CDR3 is CASRRGLAGGRGSIGELFF.

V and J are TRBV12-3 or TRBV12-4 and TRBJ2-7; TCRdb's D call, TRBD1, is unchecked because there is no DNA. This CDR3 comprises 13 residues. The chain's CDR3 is CASTRGGPYEQYF.

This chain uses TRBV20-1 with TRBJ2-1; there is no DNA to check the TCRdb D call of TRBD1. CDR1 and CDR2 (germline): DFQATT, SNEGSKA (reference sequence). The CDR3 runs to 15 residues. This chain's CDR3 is CSARDLGQGYNEQFF.

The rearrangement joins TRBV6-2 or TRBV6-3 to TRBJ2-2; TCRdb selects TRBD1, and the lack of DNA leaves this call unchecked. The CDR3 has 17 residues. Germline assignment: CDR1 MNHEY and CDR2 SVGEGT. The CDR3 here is CASSSMGQGRYTGELFF.

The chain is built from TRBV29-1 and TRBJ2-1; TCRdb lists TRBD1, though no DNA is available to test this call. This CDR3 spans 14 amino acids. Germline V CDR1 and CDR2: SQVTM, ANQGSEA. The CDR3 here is CSVEGTGLNNEQFF.

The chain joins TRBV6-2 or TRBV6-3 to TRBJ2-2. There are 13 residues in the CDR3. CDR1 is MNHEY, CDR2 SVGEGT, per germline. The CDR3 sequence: CASSYRVAGELFF.

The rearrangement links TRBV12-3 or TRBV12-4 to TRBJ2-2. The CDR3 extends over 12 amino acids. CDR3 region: CASSFGTGELFF.

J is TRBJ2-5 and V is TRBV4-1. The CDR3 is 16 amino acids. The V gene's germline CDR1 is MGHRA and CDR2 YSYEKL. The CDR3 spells CASSQGSDWEIETQYF.

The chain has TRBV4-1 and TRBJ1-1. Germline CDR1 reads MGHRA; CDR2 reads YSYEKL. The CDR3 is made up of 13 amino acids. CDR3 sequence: CASSQGPNTEAFF.

CDR3 residues: CASSERLAGGPDEQFF. The chain joins TRBV5-1 to TRBJ2-1; TCRdb lists TRBD2, though no DNA is available to test this call. The CDR3 contains 16 residues. Germline CDR1 SGHRS, CDR2 YFSETQ.

The CDR3: CASSQGRGVRTYEQYF. The chain uses TRBV14 and TRBJ2-7; TCRdb's D call of TRBD1 is untestable without DNA. The CDR3 runs to 16 residues. Germline assignment: CDR1 SGHDN and CDR2 FVKESK. Supplemented by reference TRBV14 and TRBJ2-7, the full variable domain reads EAGVTQFPSHSVIEKGQTVTLRCDPISGHDNLYWYRRVMGKEIKFLLHFVKESKQDESGMPNNRFLAERTGGTYSTLKVQPAELEDSGVYFCASSQGRGVRTYEQYFGPGTRLTVT.

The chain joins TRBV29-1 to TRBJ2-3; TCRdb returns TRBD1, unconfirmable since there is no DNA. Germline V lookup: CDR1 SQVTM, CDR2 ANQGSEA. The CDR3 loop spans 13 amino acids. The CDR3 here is CSVVQGLTDTQYF.

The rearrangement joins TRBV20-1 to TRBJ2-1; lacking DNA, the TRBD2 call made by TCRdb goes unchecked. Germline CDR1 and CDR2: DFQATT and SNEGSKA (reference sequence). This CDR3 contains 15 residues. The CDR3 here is CSARGGPAGYNEQFF.

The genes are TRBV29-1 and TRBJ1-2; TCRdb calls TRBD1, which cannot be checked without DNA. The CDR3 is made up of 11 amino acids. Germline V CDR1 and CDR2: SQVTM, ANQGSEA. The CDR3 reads CSAGTNYGYTF.